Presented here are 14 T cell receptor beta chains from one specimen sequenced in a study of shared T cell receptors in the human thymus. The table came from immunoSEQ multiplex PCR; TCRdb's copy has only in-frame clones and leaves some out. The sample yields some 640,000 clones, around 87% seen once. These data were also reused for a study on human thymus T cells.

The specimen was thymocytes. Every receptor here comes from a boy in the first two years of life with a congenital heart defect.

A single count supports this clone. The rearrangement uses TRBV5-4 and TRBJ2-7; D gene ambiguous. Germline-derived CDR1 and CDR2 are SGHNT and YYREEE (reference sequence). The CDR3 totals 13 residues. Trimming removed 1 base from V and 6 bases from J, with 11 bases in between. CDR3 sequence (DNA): TGTGCCAGCAGCTTGTTTCCCTTCCCCGAGCAGTACTTC. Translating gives CASSLFPFPEQYF.

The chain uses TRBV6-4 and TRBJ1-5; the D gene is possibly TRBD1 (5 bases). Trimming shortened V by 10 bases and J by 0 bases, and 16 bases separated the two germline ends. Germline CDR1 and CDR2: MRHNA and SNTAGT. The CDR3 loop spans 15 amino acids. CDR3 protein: CATCMDKNSNQPQHF. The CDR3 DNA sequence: TGTGCCACCTGCATGGACAAAAATAGCAATCAGCCCCAGCATTTT.

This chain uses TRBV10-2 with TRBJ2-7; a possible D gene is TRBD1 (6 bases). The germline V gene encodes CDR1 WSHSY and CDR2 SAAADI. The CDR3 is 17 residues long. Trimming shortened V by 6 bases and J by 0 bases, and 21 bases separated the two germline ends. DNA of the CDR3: TGCGCCAGCAGCGCAACTCGATTCCAGGGGACCTCCTACGAGCAGTACTTC. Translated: CASSATRFQGTSYEQYF.

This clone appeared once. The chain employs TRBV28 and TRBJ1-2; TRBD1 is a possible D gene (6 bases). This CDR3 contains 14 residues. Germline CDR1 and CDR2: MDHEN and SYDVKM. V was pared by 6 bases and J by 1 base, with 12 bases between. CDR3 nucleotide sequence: TGTGCCAGCAGACTGGGGGCCTATAACTATGGCTACACCTTC. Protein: CASRLGAYNYGYTF.

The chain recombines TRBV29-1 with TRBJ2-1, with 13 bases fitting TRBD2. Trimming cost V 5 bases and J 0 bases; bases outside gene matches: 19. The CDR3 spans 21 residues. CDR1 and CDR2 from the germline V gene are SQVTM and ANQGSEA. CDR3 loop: CSVHQEETSGRTTYSYNEQFF. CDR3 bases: TGCAGCGTTCATCAGGAGGAGACTAGCGGGAGGACGACATACTCCTACAATGAGCAGTTCTTC.

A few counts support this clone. The CDR3 region is CATSRDRENNEQFF. The CDR3 DNA is TGTGCCACCAGCAGGGACAGGGAGAACAATGAGCAGTTCTTC. This chain joins TRBV15 and TRBJ2-1; 8 bases line up with TRBD1. In germline, CDR1 is LNHNV, CDR2 YYDKDF (reference sequence). The trim removed 3 bases at V and 5 bases at J, leaving 3 bases unmatched. The CDR3 is 14 residues long.

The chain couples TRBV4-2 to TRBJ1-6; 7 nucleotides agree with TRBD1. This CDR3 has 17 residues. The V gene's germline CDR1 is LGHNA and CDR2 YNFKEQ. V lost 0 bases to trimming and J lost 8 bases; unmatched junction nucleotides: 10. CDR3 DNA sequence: TGTGCCAGCAGCCAAGAATGGAAACGGACAGGTCATTCACCCCTCCACTTT. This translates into CASSQEWKRTGHSPLHF.

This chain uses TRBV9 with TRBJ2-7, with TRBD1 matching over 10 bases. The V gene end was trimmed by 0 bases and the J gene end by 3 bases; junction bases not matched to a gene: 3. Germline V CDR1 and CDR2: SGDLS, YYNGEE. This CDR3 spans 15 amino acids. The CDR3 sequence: CASSVEGDRGYEQYF. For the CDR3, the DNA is TGTGCCAGCAGCGTAGAGGGGGACAGGGGCTACGAGCAGTACTTC.

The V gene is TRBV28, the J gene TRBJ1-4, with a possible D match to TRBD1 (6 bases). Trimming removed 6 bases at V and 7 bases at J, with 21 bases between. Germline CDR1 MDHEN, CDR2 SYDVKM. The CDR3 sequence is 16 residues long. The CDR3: CASSLRSQGRGEKLFF. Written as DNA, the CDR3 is TGTGCCAGCAGCCTCCGATCTCAGGGGAGGGGTGAAAAACTGTTTTTT.

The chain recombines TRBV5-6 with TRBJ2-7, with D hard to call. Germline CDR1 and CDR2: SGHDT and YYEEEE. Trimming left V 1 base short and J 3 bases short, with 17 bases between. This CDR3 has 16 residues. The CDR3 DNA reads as TGTGCCAGCAGCTTGTCCCCCGGTGGCAGGCGCTACGAGCAGTACTTC. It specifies CASSLSPGGRRYEQYF. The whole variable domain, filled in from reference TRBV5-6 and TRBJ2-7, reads DAGVTQSPTHLIKTRGQQVTLRCSPKSGHDTVSWYQQALGQGPQFIFQYYEEEERQRGNFPDRFSGHQFPNYSSELNVNALLLGDSALYLCASSLSPGGRRYEQYFGPGTRLTVT.

CDR3 loop: CASSLQGGASSTVYNEQFF. The CDR3 DNA reads as TGTGCCAGCAGCCTCCAAGGGGGGGCTAGCTCAACGGTTTACAATGAGCAGTTCTTC. V is TRBV14 and J is TRBJ2-1; a possible D gene is TRBD2 (7 bases). Germline V gene data show CDR1 as SGHDN and CDR2 as FVKESK. The V end was cut by 4 bases, the J end by 4 bases, with 26 bases between. The CDR3 is 19 amino acids.

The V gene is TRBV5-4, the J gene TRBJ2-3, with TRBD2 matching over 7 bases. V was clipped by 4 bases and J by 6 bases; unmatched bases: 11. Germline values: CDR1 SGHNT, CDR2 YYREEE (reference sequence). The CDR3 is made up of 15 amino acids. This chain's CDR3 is CASSQPSGSVDTQYF. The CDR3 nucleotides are TGTGCCAGCAGCCAACCTAGCGGAAGTGTGGATACGCAGTATTTT.

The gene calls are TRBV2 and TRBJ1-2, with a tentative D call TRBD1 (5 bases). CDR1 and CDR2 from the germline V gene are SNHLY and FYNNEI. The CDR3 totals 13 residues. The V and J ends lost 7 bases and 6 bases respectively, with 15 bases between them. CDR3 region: CASTRRPGHGYTF. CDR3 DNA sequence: TGTGCCAGCACCCGGCGCCCAGGGCATGGCTACACCTTC.

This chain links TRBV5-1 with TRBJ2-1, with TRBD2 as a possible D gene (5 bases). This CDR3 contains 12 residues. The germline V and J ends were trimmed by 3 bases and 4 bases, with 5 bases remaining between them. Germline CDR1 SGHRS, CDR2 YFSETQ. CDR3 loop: CASSCGYNEQFF. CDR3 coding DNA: TGCGCCAGCAGCTGCGGGTACAATGAGCAGTTCTTC.